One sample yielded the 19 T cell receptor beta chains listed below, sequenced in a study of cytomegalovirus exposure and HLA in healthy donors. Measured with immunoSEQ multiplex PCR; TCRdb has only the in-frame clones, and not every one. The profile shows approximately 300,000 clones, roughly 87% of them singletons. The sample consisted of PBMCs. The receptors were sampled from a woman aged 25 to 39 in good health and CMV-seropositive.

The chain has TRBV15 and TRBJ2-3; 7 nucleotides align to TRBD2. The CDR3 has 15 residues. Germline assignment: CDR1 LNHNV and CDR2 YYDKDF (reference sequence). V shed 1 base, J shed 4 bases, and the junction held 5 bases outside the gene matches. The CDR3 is CATSRGGGTPDTQYF. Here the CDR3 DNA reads TGTGCCACCAGCAGAGGGGGGGGGACGCCAGATACGCAGTATTTT.

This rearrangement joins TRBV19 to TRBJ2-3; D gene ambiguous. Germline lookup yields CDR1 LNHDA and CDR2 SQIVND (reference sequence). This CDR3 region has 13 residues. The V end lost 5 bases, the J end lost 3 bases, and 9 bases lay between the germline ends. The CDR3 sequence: CASSVYLTDTQYF. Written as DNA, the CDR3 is TGTGCCAGTAGTGTGTACTTAACAGATACGCAGTATTTT.

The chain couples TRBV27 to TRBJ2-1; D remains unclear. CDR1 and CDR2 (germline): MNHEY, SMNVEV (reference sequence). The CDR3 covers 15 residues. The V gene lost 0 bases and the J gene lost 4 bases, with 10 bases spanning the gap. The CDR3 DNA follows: TGTGCCAGCAGTTTATCATCGGCACCTTACAATGAGCAGTTCTTC. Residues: CASSLSSAPYNEQFF.

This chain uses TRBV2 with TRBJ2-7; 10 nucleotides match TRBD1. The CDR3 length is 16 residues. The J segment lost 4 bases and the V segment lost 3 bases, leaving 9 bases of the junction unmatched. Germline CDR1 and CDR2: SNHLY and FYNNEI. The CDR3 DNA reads TGTGCCAGCAGTGATACAACGGACAGGGGGTTATACGAGCAGTACTTC. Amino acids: CASSDTTDRGLYEQYF.

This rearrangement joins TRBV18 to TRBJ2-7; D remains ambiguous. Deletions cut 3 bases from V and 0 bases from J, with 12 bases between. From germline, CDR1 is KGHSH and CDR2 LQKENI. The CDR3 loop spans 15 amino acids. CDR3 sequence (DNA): TGTGCCAGCTCACCGTCGACCGGTTCCTCCTACGAGCAGTACTTC. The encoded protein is CASSPSTGSSYEQYF.

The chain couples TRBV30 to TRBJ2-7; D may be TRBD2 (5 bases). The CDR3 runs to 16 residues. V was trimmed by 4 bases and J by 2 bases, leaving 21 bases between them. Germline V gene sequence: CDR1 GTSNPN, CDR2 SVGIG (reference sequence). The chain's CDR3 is CAWTNPKVGAPYEQYF. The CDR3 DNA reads TGTGCCTGGACTAACCCAAAGGTGGGAGCCCCCTACGAGCAGTACTTC.

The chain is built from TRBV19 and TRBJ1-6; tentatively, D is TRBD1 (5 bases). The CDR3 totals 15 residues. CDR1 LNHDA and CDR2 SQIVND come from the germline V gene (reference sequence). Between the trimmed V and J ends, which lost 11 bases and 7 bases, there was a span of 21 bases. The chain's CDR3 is CASKNGIGANSPLHF. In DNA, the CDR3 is TGTGCCTCCAAAAATGGGATCGGGGCCAATTCACCCCTCCACTTT.

The DNA of the CDR3 is TGTGCCAGCAGCTTGGAAGGCTACGAGCAGTACTTC. It translates to CASSLEGYEQYF. The chain combines TRBV5-8 with TRBJ2-7; D is unclear. This CDR3 spans 12 amino acids. V dropped 0 bases and J dropped 3 bases, with 4 bases sitting between them. Germline CDR1 is SGHTS and CDR2 is YDEGEE.

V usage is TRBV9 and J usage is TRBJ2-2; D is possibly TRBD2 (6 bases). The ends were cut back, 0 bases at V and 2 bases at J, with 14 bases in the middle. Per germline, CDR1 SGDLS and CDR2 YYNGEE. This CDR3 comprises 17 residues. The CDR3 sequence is CASSVVSPGLNTGELFF. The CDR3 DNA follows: TGTGCCAGCAGCGTAGTGTCTCCGGGACTTAACACCGGGGAGCTGTTTTTT.

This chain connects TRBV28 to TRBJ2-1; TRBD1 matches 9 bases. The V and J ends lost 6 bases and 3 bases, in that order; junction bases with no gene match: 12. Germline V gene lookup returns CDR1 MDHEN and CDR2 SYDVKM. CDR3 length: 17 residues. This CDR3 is CASSSLRTGVGYNEQFF. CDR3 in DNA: TGTGCCAGCAGCAGTTTGAGGACAGGGGTCGGCTACAATGAGCAGTTCTTC.

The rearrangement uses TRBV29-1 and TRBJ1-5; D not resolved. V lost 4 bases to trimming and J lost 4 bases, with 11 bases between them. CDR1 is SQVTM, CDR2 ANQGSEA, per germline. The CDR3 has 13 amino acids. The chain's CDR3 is CSVAWAENQPQHF. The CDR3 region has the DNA TGCAGCGTTGCCTGGGCGGAGAATCAGCCCCAGCATTTT.

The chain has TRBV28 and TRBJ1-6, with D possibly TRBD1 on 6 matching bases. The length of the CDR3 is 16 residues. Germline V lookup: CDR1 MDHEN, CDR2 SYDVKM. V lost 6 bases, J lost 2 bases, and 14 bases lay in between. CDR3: CASRTNRVTYNSPLHF. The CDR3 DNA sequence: TGTGCCAGCAGGACCAACAGGGTCACCTATAATTCACCCCTCCACTTT.

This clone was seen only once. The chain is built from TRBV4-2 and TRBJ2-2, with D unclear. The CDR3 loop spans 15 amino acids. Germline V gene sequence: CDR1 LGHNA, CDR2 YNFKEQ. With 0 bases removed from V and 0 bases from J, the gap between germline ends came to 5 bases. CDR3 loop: CASSQEGSNTGELFF. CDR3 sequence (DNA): TGTGCCAGCAGCCAAGAAGGGTCGAACACCGGGGAGCTGTTTTTT.

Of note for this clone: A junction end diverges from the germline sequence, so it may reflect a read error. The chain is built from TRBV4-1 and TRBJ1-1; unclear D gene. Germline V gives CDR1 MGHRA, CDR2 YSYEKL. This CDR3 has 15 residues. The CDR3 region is CASSQEQLLKTEAFF. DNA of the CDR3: TGCGCCAGCAGCCAAGAGCAGTTGTTGAAAACTGAAGCTTTCTTT.

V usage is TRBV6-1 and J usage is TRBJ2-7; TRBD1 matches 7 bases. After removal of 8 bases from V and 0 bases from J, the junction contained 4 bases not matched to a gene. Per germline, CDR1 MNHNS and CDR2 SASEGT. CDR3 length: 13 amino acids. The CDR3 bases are TGTGCCAGCGGAGAGGGGGCCTCCTACGAGCAGTACTTC. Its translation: CASGEGASYEQYF.

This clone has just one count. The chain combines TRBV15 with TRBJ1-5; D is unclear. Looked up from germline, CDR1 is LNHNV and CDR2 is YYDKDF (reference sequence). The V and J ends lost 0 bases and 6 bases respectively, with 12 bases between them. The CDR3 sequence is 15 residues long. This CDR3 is CATSRDRGSGQPQHF. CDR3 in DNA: TGTGCCACCAGCAGAGATCGAGGGTCAGGTCAGCCCCAGCATTTT.

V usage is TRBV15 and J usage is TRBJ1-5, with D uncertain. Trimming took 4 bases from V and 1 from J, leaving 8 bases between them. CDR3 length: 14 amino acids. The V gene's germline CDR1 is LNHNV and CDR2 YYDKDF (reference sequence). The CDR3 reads CATSTGKSNQPQHF. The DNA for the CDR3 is TGTGCCACCAGCACAGGCAAAAGCAATCAGCCCCAGCATTTT.

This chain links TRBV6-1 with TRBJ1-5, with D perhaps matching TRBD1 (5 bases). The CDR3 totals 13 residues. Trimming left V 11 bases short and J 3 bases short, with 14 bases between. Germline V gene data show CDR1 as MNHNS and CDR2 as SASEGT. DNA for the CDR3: TGTGCCGTGGGGGGAGGACTCAATCAGCCCCAGCATTTT. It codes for CAVGGGLNQPQHF.

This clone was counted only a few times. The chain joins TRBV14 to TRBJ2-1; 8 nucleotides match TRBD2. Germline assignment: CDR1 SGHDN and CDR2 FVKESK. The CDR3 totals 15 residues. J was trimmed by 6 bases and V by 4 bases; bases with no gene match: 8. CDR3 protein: CASSLQAGARNEQFF. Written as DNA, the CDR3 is TGTGCCAGCAGCCTCCAAGCGGGGGCTCGCAATGAGCAGTTCTTC.